The 10 T cell receptor beta chains below come from one sample, sequenced in a study of blood T cell repertoires in COVID-19. Measured with immunoSEQ multiplex PCR; TCRdb has only the in-frame clones, and not every one. Here the sample spans around 130,000 clones, around 87% being singletons. Sequenced material: peripheral blood. The receptors stem from a man in his 70s with active COVID-19.

With regard to this clone: The identical CDR3 is also encoded by other nucleotide sequences in the sample. The chain has TRBV28 and TRBJ1-6, with D uncertain. The V and J ends lost 2 bases and 7 bases respectively, with 9 bases between them. The CDR3 runs 14 residues. Germline assignment: CDR1 MDHEN and CDR2 SYDVKM. The CDR3 region has the DNA TGTGCCAGCAGTTTAGGGCAGAACAATTCACCCCTCCACTTT. As protein: CASSLGQNNSPLHF.

V and J are TRBV28 and TRBJ2-7; TRBD1 aligns across 9 bases. The CDR3 length is 12 residues. Germline CDR1 MDHEN, CDR2 SYDVKM. Trimming cost V 10 bases and J 4 bases; bases outside gene matches: 5. The CDR3 DNA is TGTGCCACCGGGACAGGGCTATACGAGCAGTACTTC. It encodes CATGTGLYEQYF.

Note on this clone: This sample also contains other DNA sequences that code for the same CDR3. The rearrangement links TRBV28 to TRBJ1-2, with TRBD1 matching 7 bases. With 3 bases clipped from V and 4 bases from J, the junction kept 2 bases outside the gene matches. CDR3 length: 13 residues. Germline V gene sequence: CDR1 MDHEN, CDR2 SYDVKM. CDR3 coding DNA: TGTGCCAGCAGTTTGACAGGGCCCTATGGCTACACCTTC. Translation: CASSLTGPYGYTF.

The CDR3 spells CASRPGQGSYEQYF. The CDR3 DNA is TGTGCCAGCAGGCCCGGACAGGGTTCCTACGAGCAGTACTTC. This rearrangement joins TRBV6-6 to TRBJ2-7; 8 bases agree with TRBD1. This CDR3 region has 14 residues. The J segment lost 1 base and the V segment lost 6 bases, leaving 5 bases of the junction unmatched. Germline V CDR1 and CDR2: MNHNY, SVGAGI (reference sequence).

The chain is built from TRBV3-1 (or the pseudogene TRBV3-2) and TRBJ1-3, with 8 bases matching TRBD1. The CDR3 runs to 15 residues. Looked up from germline, CDR1 is LGHDT and CDR2 is YNNKEL (reference sequence). Trimming took 4 bases from V and 4 from J; bases not matched to a gene: 6. CDR3 DNA: TGTGCCAGCAGCCCTCGGACAGGGCCCGGAAACACCATATATTTT. Amino acids: CASSPRTGPGNTIYF.

The V call is TRBV7-9, the J call TRBJ1-1; D remains unclear. This CDR3 is built from 14 residues. Germline loops: CDR1 SEHNR, CDR2 FQNEAQ (reference sequence). Deletions cut 3 bases from V and 3 bases from J, with 11 bases between. CDR3 sequence: CASSFIARDTEAFF. CDR3 in DNA: TGTGCCAGCAGCTTCATCGCTCGGGACACTGAAGCTTTCTTT.

The V and J genes are TRBV6-5 and TRBJ2-1; TRBD2 aligns across 7 bases. The CDR3 totals 13 residues. Looked up from germline, CDR1 is MNHEY and CDR2 is SVGAGI. Losses at the gene ends were 5 bases for V and 3 bases for J; bases not matched to a gene: 1. CDR3 residues: CASSRTSYNEQFF. In DNA, the CDR3 is TGTGCCAGCAGTCGGACTAGCTACAATGAGCAGTTCTTC.

The gene calls are TRBV9 and TRBJ2-2; the D gene is possibly TRBD2 (7 bases). Between the trimmed V and J ends, which lost 0 bases and 8 bases, there was a span of 17 bases. CDR3 size: 16 residues. CDR1 is SGDLS and CDR2 is YYNGEE in the germline V gene. The CDR3 sequence is CASSVETGGPWGELFF. The CDR3 nucleotides read TGTGCCAGCAGCGTAGAGACGGGGGGCCCCTGGGGGGAGCTGTTTTTT.

This chain connects TRBV25-1 to TRBJ1-2; D may be TRBD1 (6 bases). The CDR3 is 17 amino acids. Germline V lookup: CDR1 MGHDK, CDR2 SYGVNS. Trimming removed 4 bases from V and 5 bases from J, with 23 bases in between. Written as DNA, the CDR3 is TGTGCCAGCAGTGCATCCGGACAGCCTCCTGTACCTTATGGCTACACCTTC. Its translation: CASSASGQPPVPYGYTF.

The chain is built from TRBV6-5 and TRBJ2-1; 8 bases match TRBD1. Germline CDR1 reads MNHEY; CDR2 reads SVGAGI. The V segment lost 2 bases and the J segment 4 bases; nucleotides outside the gene matches: 4. The CDR3 extends over 15 amino acids. The CDR3 sequence: CASSYRQGAYNEQFF. DNA for the CDR3: TGTGCCAGCAGTTACAGGCAGGGGGCTTACAATGAGCAGTTCTTC.